One sample yielded the 20 T cell receptor beta chains listed below, sequenced in a study of cytomegalovirus exposure and HLA in healthy donors. 60 Vbeta and 13 Jbeta primers were used in PCR. Using immunoSEQ multiplex PCR, the repertoire was profiled, and TCRdb retains in-frame clones only, with some absent. There are some 90,000 clones in the sample; about 80% occur only once, and roughly 25% lies in the top ten. Specimen: PBMCs. Receptors originate from a woman in her forties or fifties in good health and CMV-seropositive.

V usage is TRBV5-1 and J usage is TRBJ1-1, with a weak D call TRBD1 (6 bases). V was trimmed by 2 bases and J by 3 bases, leaving 11 bases between them. Germline-derived CDR1 and CDR2 are SGHRS and YFSETQ. The CDR3 is 14 residues long. The CDR3, as DNA: TGCGCCAGCAGCTTTTTATCAGGGGACACTGAAGCTTTCTTT. Protein product: CASSFLSGDTEAFF.

This clone occurred a few times. V usage is TRBV5-1 and J usage is TRBJ2-1; D possibly corresponds to TRBD1 (5 bases). CDR1 is SGHRS and CDR2 is YFSETQ in the germline V gene. With 0 bases removed from V and 10 bases from J, the gap between germline ends came to 14 bases. The CDR3 spans 14 residues. The CDR3 protein is CASSLVRASVEQFF. The CDR3 DNA reads TGCGCCAGCAGCTTGGTCAGGGCGTCTGTAGAGCAGTTCTTC.

The chain carries TRBV6-6 and TRBJ1-2, with D tentatively TRBD1 (6 bases). The CDR3 is made up of 14 amino acids. Per the germline V gene, CDR1 is MNHNY and CDR2 is SVGAGI (reference sequence). The germline V and J ends were trimmed by 8 bases and 0 bases, with 13 bases remaining between them. CDR3 in DNA: TGTGCCAGCTTGCGACAGGACCCTAACTATGGCTACACCTTC. As protein: CASLRQDPNYGYTF.

The CDR3 region has the DNA TGTGCCAGCAGTCGGAATCGGGGGGAAGAGACCCAGTACTTC. Translating it yields CASSRNRGEETQYF. V and J are TRBV6-5 and TRBJ2-5; 7 positions agree with TRBD2. J was trimmed by 3 bases and V by 5 bases; bases with no gene match: 6. The CDR3 is 14 residues long. CDR1 and CDR2 from the germline V gene are MNHEY and SVGAGI.

The CDR3 region is CASSSGTGASPLHF. The CDR3 region has the DNA TGCGCCAGCAGTTCCGGGACAGGGGCATCACCCCTCCACTTT. This chain joins TRBV5-1 and TRBJ1-6; TRBD1 matches 10 bases. Per the germline V gene, CDR1 is SGHRS and CDR2 is YFSETQ. V was pared by 5 bases and J by 10 bases, with 6 bases of the junction left unmatched. The CDR3 is 14 amino acids.

The chain employs TRBV7-3 and TRBJ2-5; TRBD2 aligns across 9 bases. There are 18 residues in the CDR3. The trim removed 2 bases at V and 5 bases at J, leaving 15 bases unmatched. Per the germline V gene, CDR1 is SGHTA and CDR2 is FQGTGA. CDR3 residues: CASSLGFSSGATRETQYF. The CDR3 DNA reads TGTGCCAGCAGCTTAGGTTTCTCTAGCGGGGCCACACGTGAGACCCAGTACTTC.

The V and J genes are TRBV19 and TRBJ1-1; D is unclear. Per germline, CDR1 LNHDA and CDR2 SQIVND (reference sequence). The CDR3 is 14 amino acids. Deletions cut 6 bases from V and 1 base from J, with 12 bases between. The CDR3: CASRAGSWNTEAFF. In nucleotides, the CDR3 is TGTGCCAGTAGGGCGGGGAGCTGGAACACTGAAGCTTTCTTT.

The genes are TRBV5-8 and TRBJ2-5; 9 bases agree with TRBD1. V was pared by 3 bases and J by 3 bases, with 6 bases of the junction left unmatched. The CDR3 is made up of 15 amino acids. Looked up from germline, CDR1 is SGHTS and CDR2 is YDEGEE. CDR3 DNA: TGTGCCAGCAGCTCGGACAGGGGCATTAAAGAGACCCAGTACTTC. It codes for CASSSDRGIKETQYF.

V usage is TRBV7-9 and J usage is TRBJ1-2; 11 nucleotides agree with TRBD1. Germline trimming cut 3 bases from V and 8 bases from J; bases unmatched to any gene: 11. CDR3 length: 16 residues. CDR1 is SEHNR and CDR2 is FQNEAQ in the germline V gene (reference sequence). The CDR3 DNA reads as TGTGCCAGCAGCTTCAGGACAGGGGGCCTTGATATCGGCTACACCTTC. This translates into CASSFRTGGLDIGYTF.

In its sample, this clone was seen once. V usage is TRBV9 and J usage is TRBJ2-3, with 7 bases that match TRBD2. V shed 0 bases, J shed 5 bases, and the junction held 3 bases outside the gene matches. Germline V gene data show CDR1 as SGDLS and CDR2 as YYNGEE. This CDR3 contains 14 residues. In DNA, the CDR3 is TGTGCCAGCAGCGTAGCCCCGGGGGGAGATACGCAGTATTTT. Its translation is CASSVAPGGDTQYF.

The CDR3: CASSIPSRSYEQYF. CDR3 coding DNA: TGCGCCAGCAGTATCCCAAGCCGATCATACGAGCAGTACTTC. The chain recombines TRBV10-2 with TRBJ2-7; D is unresolved. Looked up from germline, CDR1 is WSHSY and CDR2 is SAAADI. The CDR3 sequence is 14 residues long. With 5 bases removed from V and 4 bases from J, the gap between germline ends came to 15 bases.

The chain recombines TRBV7-6 with TRBJ1-2, with 11 bases identical to TRBD1. Per the germline V gene, CDR1 is SGHVS and CDR2 is FNYEAQ. Trimming at V came to 8 bases and at J to 6 bases, leaving 5 bases not matched to a gene. This CDR3 is 13 amino acids long. The CDR3 coding sequence is TGTGCCAGCCCGGGACAGGGGGACCATGGCTACACCTTC. Its translation is CASPGQGDHGYTF.

This clone came up once. The V gene is TRBV27, the J gene TRBJ1-5; perhaps TRBD1 as D (6 bases). This CDR3 spans 17 amino acids. Germline CDR1 reads MNHEY; CDR2 reads SMNVEV (reference sequence). V was clipped by 6 bases and J by 7 bases, with 25 bases between them. The CDR3 region has the DNA TGTGCCAGCAGCCACCTGACGGGCGGGGGCGCGGGGCAGCCCCAGCATTTT. It specifies CASSHLTGGGAGQPQHF.

The rearrangement joins TRBV10-1 to TRBJ1-2; D not certain. The CDR3 runs to 15 residues. The ends were cut back, 8 bases at V and 8 bases at J, with 24 bases in the middle. Per germline, CDR1 WNHNN and CDR2 SYGVQD (reference sequence). This chain's CDR3 is CASPSPRYPSGGYTF. DNA of the CDR3: TGCGCCAGCCCCTCCCCACGATACCCCTCGGGAGGCTACACCTTC.

The rearrangement joins TRBV2 to TRBJ2-7, with 14 bases that match TRBD2. Germline V gene data show CDR1 as SNHLY and CDR2 as FYNNEI. The CDR3 sequence is 14 residues long. V was pared by 8 bases and J by 6 bases, with 6 bases of the junction left unmatched. Written as DNA, the CDR3 is TGTGCCAGCGGCGGGACTAGCGGGAGTGGCGAGCAGTACGTC. This translates into CASGGTSGSGEQYV.

The CDR3 DNA reads as TGTGCCAGCAGTGAATATGGCAGGGCGGAGGAAAAACTGTTTTTT. Protein product: CASSEYGRAEEKLFF. This chain links TRBV25-1 with TRBJ1-4, with a tentative D call TRBD1 (5 bases). CDR1 MGHDK and CDR2 SYGVNS come from the germline V gene. The CDR3 covers 15 residues. The germline V and J ends were trimmed by 0 bases and 8 bases, with 13 bases remaining between them.

This sequence joins TRBV6-1 and TRBJ2-5; TRBD2 matches 13 bases. Germline lookup yields CDR1 MNHNS and CDR2 SASEGT. The CDR3 runs 16 residues. V dropped 4 bases and J dropped 4; count of bases not matched to a gene: 6. CDR3 nucleotide sequence: TGTGCCAGCAGTGGGACTAGCGGGAGAACGGGAGAGACCCAGTACTTC. This encodes CASSGTSGRTGETQYF.

The chain is built from TRBV6-6 and TRBJ2-1; possible D gene TRBD2, 5 bases. Germline CDR1 and CDR2: MNHNY and SVGAGI (reference sequence). V lost 3 bases and J 3 bases, leaving 12 bases between the germline ends. The CDR3 length is 15 residues. This CDR3 reads CASSYSSQVYNEQFF. DNA of the CDR3: TGTGCCAGCAGTTATTCTAGCCAGGTCTACAATGAGCAGTTCTTC.

The CDR3 DNA follows: TGCGCCAGCAGTGAGATAGGGGTGTCGGCTTTCTTT. It yields the protein CASSEIGVSAFF. V and J are TRBV10-2 and TRBJ1-1; weak D call: TRBD1 (5 bases). CDR1 is WSHSY, CDR2 SAAADI, per germline. V lost 2 bases to trimming and J lost 11 bases, with 12 bases between them. The CDR3 covers 12 residues.

This clone was recorded only once. This sample also contains other DNA sequences that code for the same CDR3. The chain recombines TRBV6-1 with TRBJ1-4, with 9 positions matching TRBD1. CDR1 is MNHNS, CDR2 SASEGT, per germline. Trimming removed 6 bases from V and 7 bases from J; junction bases left unmatched: 6. This CDR3 region has 14 residues. The CDR3 nucleotides read TGTGCCAGCAGCGAGGGGACAGGGTCTGAAAAACTGTTTTTT. Protein: CASSEGTGSEKLFF.